The 4 T cell receptor beta chains presented below share a single source sample, sequenced in a study of blood T cell repertoires in COVID-19. Assay: immunoSEQ multiplex PCR; the TCRdb copy retains only in-frame clones and omits some. The sample has 130,000 to 150,000 clones, around 83% seen once. Sequencing was done on a sample of peripheral blood. These receptor sequences come from a man aged 55-75 years with active or convalescent COVID-19.

CDR3 sequence reads: CASSPPLSGTGLMETQYF. CDR3 nucleotide sequence: TGTGCCAGCAGCCCCCCACTTTCAGGGACAGGTCTTATGGAGACCCAGTACTTC. This chain connects TRBV7-9 to TRBJ2-5, with 8 bases lining up with TRBD1. Germline V gene data show CDR1 as SEHNR and CDR2 as FQNEAQ (reference sequence). J lost 5 bases, V lost 5 bases, and 19 bases had no gene match. The CDR3 is made up of 18 amino acids.

This chain links TRBV25-1 with TRBJ1-2; 8 positions agree with TRBD1. CDR1 is MGHDK and CDR2 is SYGVNS in the germline V gene. J gave up 7 bases and V 4 bases, and 5 bases lay outside the gene matches. The CDR3 sequence is 13 residues long. CDR3 sequence reads: CASSGSTGVGYTF. The CDR3 DNA reads as TGTGCCAGCAGTGGCTCGACAGGGGTTGGCTACACCTTC.

The genes are TRBV10-2 and TRBJ2-5; the match to TRBD2 covers 13 bases. Germline CDR1 WSHSY, CDR2 SAAADI. V was clipped by 8 bases and J by 4 bases; unmatched bases: 7. CDR3 size: 15 residues. The CDR3 coding sequence is TGCGCCAGCCGGACTAGCGGGGGAGTGGGAGAGACCCAGTACTTC. This sequence encodes CASRTSGGVGETQYF.

The genes are TRBV5-4 and TRBJ2-7; 8 bases agree with TRBD2. Germline CDR1 is SGHNT and CDR2 is YYREEE (reference sequence). Trimming took 4 bases from V and 4 from J; bases not matched to a gene: 7. There are 14 residues in the CDR3. CDR3 amino acids: CASSQGGTRYEQYF. The DNA for the CDR3 is TGTGCCAGCAGCCAGGGTGGGACTAGGTACGAGCAGTACTTC.